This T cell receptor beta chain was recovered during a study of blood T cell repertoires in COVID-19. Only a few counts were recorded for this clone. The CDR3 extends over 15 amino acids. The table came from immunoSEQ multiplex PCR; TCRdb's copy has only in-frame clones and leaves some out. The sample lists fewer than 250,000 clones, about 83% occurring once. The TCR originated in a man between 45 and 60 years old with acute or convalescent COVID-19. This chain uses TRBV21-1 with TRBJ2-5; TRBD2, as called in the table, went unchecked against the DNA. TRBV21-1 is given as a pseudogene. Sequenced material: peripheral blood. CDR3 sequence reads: CASSKRRLHQETQYF. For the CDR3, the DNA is TGTGCCAGCAGCAAAAGGAGGTTACACCAAGAGACCCAGTACTTC.